These 6 T cell receptor beta chains came from one sample sequenced in a study of breast tumors, draining lymph nodes, adjacent tissues. TCRdb fed the multiplex PCR reads into MiXCR, producing one record per CDR3 protein. The sample consists of about 140,000 distinct CDR3 sequences, roughly 33% of them appearing once. The lymph nodes were axillary draining lymph nodes from breast cancer patients. Sequencing was performed on axillary lymph node tissue. These TCRs come from a female donor with breast cancer. Some clones in this sample may be carry-over from other donors' samples.

The table lists this clonotype with many counts. The genes are TRBV11-2 and TRBJ2-7; 14 bases line up with TRBD2. The CDR3 sequence is 15 residues long. J gave up 6 bases and V 4 bases, and 5 bases lay outside the gene matches. The germline gives CDR1 SGHAT, CDR2 FQNNGV. The CDR3 coding sequence is TGTGCCAGCAGCTGGACTAGCGGGAGGACGGCCGAGCAGTACGTC. This translates into CASSWTSGRTAEQYV.

This clonotype was seen at least ten times. The gene calls are TRBV6-2 or TRBV6-3 and TRBJ1-5; D not certain. The germline V gene encodes CDR1 MNHEY and CDR2 SVGEGT. The CDR3 spans 12 residues. V was trimmed by 6 bases and J by 10 bases, leaving 13 bases between them. DNA for the CDR3: TGTGCCAGCAGCCCAGTCCTCCTACCCCAGCATTTT. Translation gives CASSPVLLPQHF.

This clonotype was recorded many times. The CDR3 coding sequence is TGCGCCAGCAGCTTGTGGGCTGCGGCAGGGTCGGAGTATGGCTACACCTTC. It yields the protein CASSLWAAAGSEYGYTF. The rearrangement uses TRBV5-1 and TRBJ1-2, with D tentatively TRBD1 (5 bases). V lost 1 base and J lost 5, with 21 bases in between. This CDR3 has 17 amino acids. The germline V gene has CDR1 SGHRS and CDR2 YFSETQ.

This clonotype occurred many times. This chain links TRBV7-3 with TRBJ2-1; 9 positions agree with TRBD2. Trimming cost V 8 bases and J 2 bases; bases outside gene matches: 7. The CDR3 is 15 residues long. CDR1 and CDR2 (germline): SGHTA, FQGTGA. In nucleotides, the CDR3 is TGTGCCAGCGCGGGGGGGGCCCTCACCTACAATGAGCAGTTCTTC. Its translation: CASAGGALTYNEQFF.

About this clonotype: A much larger clone lies a single base off, so this may be a read error. The rearrangement links TRBV28 to TRBJ1-5; the D gene is possibly TRBD1 (5 bases). In germline, CDR1 is MDHEN, CDR2 SYDVKM. The CDR3 loop spans 13 amino acids. V dropped 5 bases and J dropped 9 bases, with 14 bases sitting between them. CDR3 coding DNA: TGTGCCAGCAGTCTCGGCGGGGCGAGGCCCCAGCATTTT. Its protein product is CASSLGGARPQHF.

This clonotype was detected many times. The chain recombines TRBV18 with TRBJ2-2; D possibly matches TRBD1 or TRBD2 (6 bases each). The CDR3 has 15 residues. Per germline, CDR1 KGHSH and CDR2 LQKENI. V gave up 8 bases and J gave up 0 bases, with 13 bases separating them. In DNA form, the CDR3 reads TGTGCCAGCGGGGGGCGGACCCCGAACACCGGGGAGCTGTTTTTT. This gives the protein CASGGRTPNTGELFF.